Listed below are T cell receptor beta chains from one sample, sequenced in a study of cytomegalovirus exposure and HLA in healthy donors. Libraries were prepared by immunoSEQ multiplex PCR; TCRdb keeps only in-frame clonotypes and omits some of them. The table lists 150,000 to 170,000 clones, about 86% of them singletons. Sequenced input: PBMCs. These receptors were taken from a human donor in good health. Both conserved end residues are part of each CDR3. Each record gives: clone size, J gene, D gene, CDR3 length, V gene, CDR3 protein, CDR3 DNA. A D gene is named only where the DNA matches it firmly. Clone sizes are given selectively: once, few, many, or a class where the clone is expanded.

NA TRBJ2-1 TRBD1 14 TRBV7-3 CASSPRGQGHEQFF TGTGCCAGCAGCCCGAGGGGACAGGGTCATGAGCAGTTCTTC
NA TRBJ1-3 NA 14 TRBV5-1 CASSSSPSGNTIYF TGCGCCAGCAGCTCGAGCCCCTCTGGAAACACCATATATTTT
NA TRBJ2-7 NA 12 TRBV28 CASSSDTYEQYF TGTGCCAGCAGTTCCGACACCTACGAGCAGTACTTC
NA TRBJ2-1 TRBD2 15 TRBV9 CASSTAGGPHNEQFF TGTGCCAGCAGCACAGCGGGAGGGCCCCACAATGAGCAGTTCTTC
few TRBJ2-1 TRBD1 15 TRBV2 CASSVQGPAYNEQFF TGTGCCAGCAGTGTACAGGGGCCTGCCTACAATGAGCAGTTCTTC
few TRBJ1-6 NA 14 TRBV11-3 CASSSGTWNSPLHF TGTGCCAGCAGCTCCGGGACATGGAATTCACCCCTCCACTTT
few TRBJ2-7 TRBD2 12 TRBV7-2 CASSSGLAQRYF TGTGCCAGCAGCTCGGGACTAGCGCAGAGGTACTTC
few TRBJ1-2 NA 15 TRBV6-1 CASSEISTGNYGYTF TGTGCCAGCAGTGAGATCTCGACAGGAAACTATGGCTACACCTTC
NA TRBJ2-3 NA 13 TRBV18 CASSPSRSDTQYF TGTGCCAGCTCACCCTCCAGATCAGATACGCAGTATTTT
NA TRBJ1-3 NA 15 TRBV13 CASSLGGGAGNTIYF TGTGCCAGCAGCTTAGGAGGTGGGGCCGGAAACACCATATATTTT
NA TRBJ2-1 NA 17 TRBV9 CASSPIQGSRVYNEQFF TGTGCCAGCAGCCCCATTCAGGGATCCCGCGTCTACAATGAGCAGTTCTTC
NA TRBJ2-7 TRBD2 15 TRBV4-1 CASSQGLAGGYEQYF TGCGCCAGCAGCCAAGGACTAGCGGGAGGGTACGAGCAGTACTTC
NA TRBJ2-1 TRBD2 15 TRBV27 CASSSLAGVLNEQFF TGTGCCAGCAGTTCCCTAGCGGGAGTCTTGAATGAGCAGTTCTTC
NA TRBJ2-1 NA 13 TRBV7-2 CASNNGVYNEQFF TGTGCCAGCAATAACGGGGTTTACAATGAGCAGTTCTTC
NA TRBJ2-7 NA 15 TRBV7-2 CASSLYVAAYYEQYF TGTGCCAGCAGCTTATACGTAGCGGCCTACTACGAGCAGTACTTC
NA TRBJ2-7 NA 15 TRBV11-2 CASSPAGSRTHEQYF TGTGCCAGCAGCCCCGCGGGCTCCCGGACCCACGAGCAGTACTTC
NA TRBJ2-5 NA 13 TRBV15 CATSSGRGETQYF TGTGCCACCAGCAGTGGAAGGGGGGAGACCCAGTACTTC
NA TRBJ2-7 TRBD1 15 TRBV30 CAWSGGRGSSYEQYF TGTGCCTGGAGTGGAGGCAGGGGGAGCTCCTACGAGCAGTACTTC
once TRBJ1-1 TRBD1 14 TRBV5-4 CASRPTGMDTEAFF TGTGCCAGCAGGCCGACAGGGATGGACACTGAAGCTTTCTTT
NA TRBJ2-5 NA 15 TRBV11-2 CASSPSVRAQETQYF TGTGCCAGCAGCCCTAGCGTAAGGGCCCAAGAGACCCAGTACTTC
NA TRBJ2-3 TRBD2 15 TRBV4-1 CASSQLSGGRDTQYF TGCGCCAGCAGCCAACTTAGCGGGGGGAGAGATACGCAGTATTTT
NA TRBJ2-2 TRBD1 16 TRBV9 CASSGRQGSSAGELFF TGTGCCAGCAGCGGAAGACAGGGTTCGTCGGCCGGGGAGCTGTTTTTT
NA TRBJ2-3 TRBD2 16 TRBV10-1 CASSESDVSGADTQYF TGCGCCAGCAGTGAGTCTGATGTGAGCGGGGCAGATACGCAGTATTTT
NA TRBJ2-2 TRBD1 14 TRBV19 CASSDRGQVGELFF TGTGCCAGTAGCGACAGGGGGCAGGTCGGGGAGCTGTTTTTT
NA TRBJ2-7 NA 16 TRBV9 CASSVGPTGLNYEQYF TGTGCCAGCAGCGTAGGTCCGACGGGACTTAACTACGAGCAGTACTTC
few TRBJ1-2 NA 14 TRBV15 CATSRDQGWHDYTF TGTGCCACCAGCAGAGATCAGGGGTGGCATGACTACACCTTC
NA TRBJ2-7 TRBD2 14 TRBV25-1 CASSFQSLGGEQYF TGTGCCAGCAGCTTTCAGTCCTTGGGGGGGGAGCAGTACTTC
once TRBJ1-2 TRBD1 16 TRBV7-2 CASSEGQGRIWGGYTF TGTGCCAGCAGCGAGGGACAGGGGCGGATTTGGGGTGGCTACACCTTC
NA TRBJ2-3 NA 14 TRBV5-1 CASSLGALTDTQYF TGCGCCAGCAGCTTGGGGGCGCTCACAGATACGCAGTATTTT
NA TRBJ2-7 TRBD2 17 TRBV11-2 CASSPGGIGGPPYEQYF TGTGCCAGCAGCCCCGGGGGGATAGGAGGGCCCCCCTACGAGCAGTACTTC
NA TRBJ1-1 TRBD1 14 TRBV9 CASSLQGAQGEAFF TGTGCCAGCAGCTTACAGGGGGCGCAAGGGGAAGCTTTCTTT
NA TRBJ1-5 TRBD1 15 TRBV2 CASGTGEYSNQPQHF TGTGCCAGCGGGACAGGGGAATATAGCAATCAGCCCCAGCATTTT
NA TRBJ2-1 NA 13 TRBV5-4 CASSLPSIYEQFF TGTGCCAGCAGCTTACCTAGTATCTATGAGCAGTTCTTC
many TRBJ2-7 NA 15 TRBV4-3 CASSQDLGSSYEQYF TGCGCCAGCAGCCAAGATTTAGGGAGCTCCTACGAGCAGTACTTC
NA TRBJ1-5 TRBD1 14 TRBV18 CASSTDRGNQPQHF TGTGCCAGCTCAACCGACAGGGGCAATCAGCCCCAGCATTTT
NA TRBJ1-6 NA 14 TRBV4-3 CASSLHLGNSPLHF TGCGCCAGCAGCCTTCACCTCGGTAATTCACCCCTCCACTTT
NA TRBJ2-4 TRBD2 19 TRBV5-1 CASSFPQSSGSYAKNIQYF TGCGCCAGCAGCTTCCCTCAGTCTAGCGGGAGCTATGCCAAAAACATTCAGTACTTC
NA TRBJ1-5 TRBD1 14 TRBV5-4 CASSRQGSNQPQHF TGTGCCAGCAGCCGACAGGGTAGCAATCAGCCCCAGCATTTT
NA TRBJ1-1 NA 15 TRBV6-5 CASSYSAGMNTEAFF TGTGCCAGCAGTTACTCGGCAGGAATGAACACTGAAGCTTTCTTT
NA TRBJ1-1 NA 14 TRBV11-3 CASSPRGGSAEAFF TGTGCCAGCAGCCCCCGCGGAGGGTCCGCTGAAGCTTTCTTT
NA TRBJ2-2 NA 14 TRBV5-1 CASSLGGTTGELFF TGCGCCAGCAGCTTGGGCGGCACCACCGGGGAGCTGTTTTTT
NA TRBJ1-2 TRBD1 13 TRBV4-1 CASSLDRADPWGF TGCGCCAGCAGCCTCGACAGGGCGGATCCATGGGGTTTC
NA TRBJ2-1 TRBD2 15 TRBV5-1 CASSLLAGGYNEQFF TGCGCCAGCAGCCTGCTAGCGGGAGGGTACAATGAGCAGTTCTTC
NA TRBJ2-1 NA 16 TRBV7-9 CASSLVLSDYYNEQFF TGTGCCAGCAGCTTAGTTCTTTCGGACTACTACAATGAGCAGTTCTTC
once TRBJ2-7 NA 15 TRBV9 CASSVGGDSSYEQYF TGTGCCAGCAGCGTTGGAGGGGACAGTTCCTACGAGCAGTACTTC
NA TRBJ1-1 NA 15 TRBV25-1 CASSDLRDLFTEAFF TGTGCCAGCAGTGACCTCAGGGATCTTTTTACTGAAGCTTTCTTT
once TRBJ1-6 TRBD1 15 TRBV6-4 CASSDFDRDDSPLHF TGTGCCAGCAGTGATTTTGACAGGGATGATTCACCCCTCCACTTT
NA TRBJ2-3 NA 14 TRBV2 CASSEGSGVDTQYF TGTGCCAGCAGTGAAGGGTCGGGAGTTGATACGCAGTATTTT
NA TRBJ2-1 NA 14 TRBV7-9 CASSFDRAGNEQFF TGTGCCAGCAGCTTTGACAGGGCGGGAAATGAGCAGTTCTTC
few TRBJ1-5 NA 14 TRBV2 CASSVSQGGQPQHF TGTGCCAGCAGTGTATCACAGGGCGGACAGCCCCAGCATTTT
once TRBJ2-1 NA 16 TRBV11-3 CASSLTGQAPYNEQFF TGTGCCAGCAGCTTAACAGGGCAGGCACCGTACAATGAGCAGTTCTTC
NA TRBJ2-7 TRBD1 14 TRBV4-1 CASSRSGTGYEQYF TGCGCCAGCAGCCGATCAGGGACAGGGTACGAGCAGTACTTC
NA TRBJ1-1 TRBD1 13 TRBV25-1 CATRQGSTTEAFF TGTGCCACCCGACAGGGATCGACCACTGAAGCTTTCTTT
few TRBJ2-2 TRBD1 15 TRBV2 CASEVHRGATGELFF TGTGCCAGCGAGGTCCACAGGGGAGCCACCGGGGAGCTGTTTTTT
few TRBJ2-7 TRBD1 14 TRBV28 CASRPGTGSSEQYF TGTGCCAGCAGACCTGGGACAGGATCCTCCGAGCAGTACTTC
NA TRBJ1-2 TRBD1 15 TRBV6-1 CASSEQGQGYSGYTF TGTGCCAGCAGTGAACAGGGACAGGGTTACTCTGGCTACACCTTC
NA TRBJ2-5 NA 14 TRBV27 CASSPQGFAKTQYF TGTGCCAGCAGTCCCCAGGGGTTCGCGAAGACCCAGTACTTC